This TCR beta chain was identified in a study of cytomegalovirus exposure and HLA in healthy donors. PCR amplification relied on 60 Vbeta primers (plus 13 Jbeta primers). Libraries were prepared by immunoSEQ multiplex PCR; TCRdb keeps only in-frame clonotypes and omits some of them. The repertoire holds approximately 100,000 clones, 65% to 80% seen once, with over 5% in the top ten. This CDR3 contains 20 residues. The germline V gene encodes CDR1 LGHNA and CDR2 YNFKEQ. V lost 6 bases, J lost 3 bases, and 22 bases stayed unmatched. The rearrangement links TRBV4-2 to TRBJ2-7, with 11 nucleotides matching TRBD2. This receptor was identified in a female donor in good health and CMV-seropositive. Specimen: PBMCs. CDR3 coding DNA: TGTGCCAGCAGTCCTAGTGAAGGGGGCGCATGGACTAGCGGGCGCTACGAGCAGTACTTC. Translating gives CASSPSEGGAWTSGRYEQYF.